This is a list of T cell receptor beta chains from one sample in a study of cytomegalovirus exposure and HLA in healthy donors. Profiling relied on immunoSEQ multiplex PCR, and the TCRdb table lists in-frame clones only, not all of them. The sample holds about 300,000 clones, approximately 90% seen once. Sequences were obtained from PBMCs. The receptors come from a man aged 35 to 55 in good health and CMV-seropositive. The CDR3 runs from the conserved cysteine through the conserved F or W. Each record gives: D gene, J gene, V gene, clone size, CDR3 DNA, CDR3 protein. D genes are given only for firm matches. Clone size, where shown, is once, few, many, or a class for clones that have expanded.

d_gene: TRBD1
j_gene: TRBJ2-1
v_gene: TRBV27
abundance: NA
CDR3nt: TGTGCCAGCGACAGGGGCGCGGGTGGCAATGAGCAGTTCTTC
CDR3aa: CASDRGAGGNEQFF

d_gene: NA
j_gene: TRBJ2-1
v_gene: TRBV5-8
abundance: NA
CDR3nt: TGTGCCAGCAGCTTGGGGGGCAGCTACAATGAGCAGTTCTTC
CDR3aa: CASSLGGSYNEQFF

d_gene: NA
j_gene: TRBJ2-5
v_gene: TRBV7-9
abundance: NA
CDR3nt: TGTGCCAGCAGCGTACAGCAGGGATTCCAAGAGACCCAGTACTTC
CDR3aa: CASSVQQGFQETQYF

d_gene: TRBD2
j_gene: TRBJ2-7
v_gene: TRBV19
abundance: NA
CDR3nt: TGTGCCAGTAGTATGGGACTAGCGGGAAACTACGAGCAGTACTTC
CDR3aa: CASSMGLAGNYEQYF

d_gene: NA
j_gene: TRBJ2-3
v_gene: TRBV7-9
abundance: NA
CDR3nt: TGTGCCAGCAGCACCTCACTCCAGGGATACACAGATACGCAGTATTTT
CDR3aa: CASSTSLQGYTDTQYF

d_gene: NA
j_gene: TRBJ2-7
v_gene: TRBV5-6
abundance: NA
CDR3nt: TGTGCCAGCAGCTTGTCAGCGGAACTCTACGAGCAGTACTTC
CDR3aa: CASSLSAELYEQYF

d_gene: TRBD2
j_gene: TRBJ2-2
v_gene: TRBV30
abundance: NA
CDR3nt: TGTGCCTGGAGTGTACTAGCGGGAGTCACCGGGGAGCTGTTTTTT
CDR3aa: CAWSVLAGVTGELFF

d_gene: TRBD1
j_gene: TRBJ2-1
v_gene: TRBV5-1
abundance: few
CDR3nt: TGCGCCAGCAGCTGGAACAGGGGCTCCTACAATGAGCAGTTCTTC
CDR3aa: CASSWNRGSYNEQFF

d_gene: NA
j_gene: TRBJ2-5
v_gene: TRBV11-3
abundance: NA
CDR3nt: TGTGCCAGCAGCTTAGGAACAGGCGGGGTAGAGACCCAGTACTTC
CDR3aa: CASSLGTGGVETQYF

d_gene: NA
j_gene: TRBJ1-4
v_gene: TRBV9
abundance: once
CDR3nt: TGTGCCAGCAGCGTAGGGCCGGGGAAGAATGAAAAACTGTTTTTT
CDR3aa: CASSVGPGKNEKLFF

d_gene: TRBD2
j_gene: TRBJ2-1
v_gene: TRBV7-6
abundance: NA
CDR3nt: TGTGCCAGCAGCTTACTAGCGGGGATCCGAGACAATGAGCAGTTCTTC
CDR3aa: CASSLLAGIRDNEQFF

d_gene: TRBD1
j_gene: TRBJ2-5
v_gene: TRBV11-2
abundance: NA
CDR3nt: TGTGCCAGCAGCGCACGTTACAGGGGCGGAGAGACCCAGTACTTC
CDR3aa: CASSARYRGGETQYF

d_gene: NA
j_gene: TRBJ1-2
v_gene: TRBV28
abundance: NA
CDR3nt: TGTGCCAGCAGTTTACAAACAGGGCCTGGCTACACCTTC
CDR3aa: CASSLQTGPGYTF

d_gene: NA
j_gene: TRBJ2-1
v_gene: TRBV7-9
abundance: NA
CDR3nt: TGTGCCAGCAGCTTCGGGGGAGGTGAGCAGTTCTTC
CDR3aa: CASSFGGGEQFF

d_gene: TRBD2
j_gene: TRBJ2-5
v_gene: TRBV7-9
abundance: NA
CDR3nt: TGTGCCAGCAGCTGGGATCGAACTAGCGGGATGGAGACCCAGTACTTC
CDR3aa: CASSWDRTSGMETQYF

d_gene: TRBD2
j_gene: TRBJ2-3
v_gene: TRBV7-3
abundance: NA
CDR3nt: TGTGCCAGCAGCTCGGGACTAGCGGGAGGGCCGGGCACAGATACGCAGTATTTT
CDR3aa: CASSSGLAGGPGTDTQYF

d_gene: NA
j_gene: TRBJ2-2
v_gene: TRBV7-2
abundance: NA
CDR3nt: TGTGCCAGCAGGGGGGCGCATAACACCGGGGAGCTGTTTTTT
CDR3aa: CASRGAHNTGELFF

d_gene: TRBD1
j_gene: TRBJ1-2
v_gene: TRBV5-1
abundance: NA
CDR3nt: TGCGCCAGCAATATTCAGGGGGCGGAAGGCTACACCTTC
CDR3aa: CASNIQGAEGYTF

d_gene: NA
j_gene: TRBJ2-7
v_gene: TRBV29-1
abundance: NA
CDR3nt: TGCAGCGTTGGGGGATGGGGCGAGCAGTACTTC
CDR3aa: CSVGGWGEQYF

d_gene: TRBD2
j_gene: TRBJ2-1
v_gene: TRBV10-2
abundance: NA
CDR3nt: TGCGCCAGCAGAGGGACTAGCGGAGAGGGTGGTGAGCAGTTCTTC
CDR3aa: CASRGTSGEGGEQFF

d_gene: TRBD1
j_gene: TRBJ2-7
v_gene: TRBV4-1
abundance: few
CDR3nt: TGCGCCAGCAGCCAAGAACAGGGGACCACTAGGGAGCAGTACTTC
CDR3aa: CASSQEQGTTREQYF

d_gene: TRBD2
j_gene: TRBJ2-1
v_gene: TRBV5-1
abundance: NA
CDR3nt: TGCGCCAGCAGACCTTCCCCAGCGGGAGTACCCTACAATGAGCAGTTCTTC
CDR3aa: CASRPSPAGVPYNEQFF

d_gene: NA
j_gene: TRBJ1-2
v_gene: TRBV30
abundance: NA
CDR3nt: TGTGCCTGGAGCGGAGGGAGAGGGGCCTATGGCTACACCTTC
CDR3aa: CAWSGGRGAYGYTF

d_gene: NA
j_gene: TRBJ1-5
v_gene: TRBV15
abundance: NA
CDR3nt: TGTGCCACCAGCAGAGATCGAAGCGGTAATAGCAATCAGCCCCAGCATTTT
CDR3aa: CATSRDRSGNSNQPQHF

d_gene: TRBD1
j_gene: TRBJ1-2
v_gene: TRBV30
abundance: NA
CDR3nt: TGTGCCTGGGCTCGAGGAGGGGACAGCCACTATGGCTACACCTTC
CDR3aa: CAWARGGDSHYGYTF

d_gene: NA
j_gene: TRBJ1-2
v_gene: TRBV28
abundance: NA
CDR3nt: TGTGCCAGCAGTTTAGGGAATCCGGGACACCGGAACTATGGCTACACCTTC
CDR3aa: CASSLGNPGHRNYGYTF

d_gene: TRBD1
j_gene: TRBJ1-1
v_gene: TRBV18
abundance: NA
CDR3nt: TGTGCCAGCTCACTGGACAGGATGAACACTGAAGCTTTCTTT
CDR3aa: CASSLDRMNTEAFF

d_gene: TRBD2
j_gene: TRBJ2-7
v_gene: TRBV19
abundance: once
CDR3nt: TGTGCCAGTAGTAAGATGGGGACTAGCACCTCCTACGAGCAGTACTTC
CDR3aa: CASSKMGTSTSYEQYF

d_gene: TRBD2
j_gene: TRBJ2-7
v_gene: TRBV28
abundance: NA
CDR3nt: TGTGCCAGCAGTTTGCGGGGGGTGAAGAGCAACGAGCAGTACTTC
CDR3aa: CASSLRGVKSNEQYF

d_gene: NA
j_gene: TRBJ2-1
v_gene: TRBV19
abundance: NA
CDR3nt: TGTGCCAGTAGTATACGACATGGTTATGAGCAGTTCTTC
CDR3aa: CASSIRHGYEQFF

d_gene: NA
j_gene: TRBJ2-4
v_gene: TRBV5-6
abundance: NA
CDR3nt: TGTGCCAGCAGCCCTGTACGCGCAGGTAGCAAAAACATTCAGTACTTC
CDR3aa: CASSPVRAGSKNIQYF

d_gene: NA
j_gene: TRBJ2-2
v_gene: TRBV29-1
abundance: NA
CDR3nt: TGCAGCGTTGGTGTTGGCCCCGGGGAGCTGTTTTTT
CDR3aa: CSVGVGPGELFF

d_gene: NA
j_gene: TRBJ1-2
v_gene: TRBV5-1
abundance: NA
CDR3nt: TGCGCCAGCGGGCCGGACAGTAACTATGGCTACACCTTC
CDR3aa: CASGPDSNYGYTF

d_gene: NA
j_gene: TRBJ2-3
v_gene: TRBV9
abundance: NA
CDR3nt: TGTGCCAGCAGCGTAGGTTGGAGAGATACGCAGTATTTT
CDR3aa: CASSVGWRDTQYF

d_gene: TRBD1
j_gene: TRBJ1-3
v_gene: TRBV2
abundance: once
CDR3nt: TGTGCCAGCAGTCTAGACAGGGGTCTTGGAAACACCATATATTTT
CDR3aa: CASSLDRGLGNTIYF

d_gene: TRBD1
j_gene: TRBJ2-2
v_gene: TRBV5-4
abundance: many
CDR3nt: TGTGCCAGCAGCTTGACAGGGGCAACCGGGGAGCTGTTTTTT
CDR3aa: CASSLTGATGELFF

d_gene: TRBD1
j_gene: TRBJ2-7
v_gene: TRBV7-2
abundance: NA
CDR3nt: TGTGCCAGCAGCTTAGCGGTCAGGGGGCTCTACGAGCAGTACTTC
CDR3aa: CASSLAVRGLYEQYF

d_gene: NA
j_gene: TRBJ2-7
v_gene: TRBV4-1
abundance: NA
CDR3nt: TGCGCCAGCAGCCAAATCGGGAAGTACGAGCAGTACTTC
CDR3aa: CASSQIGKYEQYF

d_gene: TRBD2
j_gene: TRBJ2-5
v_gene: TRBV6-6
abundance: NA
CDR3nt: TGTGCCAGCACCACGGGAGGCACCCCAGAGACCCAGTACTTC
CDR3aa: CASTTGGTPETQYF

d_gene: NA
j_gene: TRBJ2-4
v_gene: TRBV19
abundance: NA
CDR3nt: TGTGCCAGTAAGGATGGACCAGGGGAAAACATTCAGTACTTC
CDR3aa: CASKDGPGENIQYF

d_gene: NA
j_gene: TRBJ1-4
v_gene: TRBV27
abundance: NA
CDR3nt: TGTGCCAGCAGTCGACAGGCCGCAACTAATGAAAAACTGTTTTTT
CDR3aa: CASSRQAATNEKLFF

d_gene: TRBD1
j_gene: TRBJ1-2
v_gene: TRBV27
abundance: once
CDR3nt: TGTGCCAGCAGTTTCCGGACAGGGGTCGGCTACACCTTC
CDR3aa: CASSFRTGVGYTF

d_gene: NA
j_gene: TRBJ1-1
v_gene: TRBV7-9
abundance: few
CDR3nt: TGTGCCAGCAGCCCCGGACACGATGAAGCTTTCTTT
CDR3aa: CASSPGHDEAFF

d_gene: NA
j_gene: TRBJ1-2
v_gene: TRBV4-1
abundance: once
CDR3nt: TGCGCCAGCAGCCATAACGTCGGGGGGTATGGCTACACCTTC
CDR3aa: CASSHNVGGYGYTF

d_gene: NA
j_gene: TRBJ1-6
v_gene: TRBV18
abundance: NA
CDR3nt: TGTGCCAGCTCACCACAGGCCAGGGCACTAAGCGATAATTCACCCCTCCACTTT
CDR3aa: CASSPQARALSDNSPLHF

d_gene: NA
j_gene: TRBJ1-2
v_gene: TRBV30
abundance: NA
CDR3nt: TGTGCCTGGAGTGGTGCCAGGGGCTATGGCTACACCTTC
CDR3aa: CAWSGARGYGYTF

d_gene: TRBD1
j_gene: TRBJ1-1
v_gene: TRBV6-5
abundance: NA
CDR3nt: TGTGCCAGCAGTGGACGGGGACAGGGCCCAGCTTTCTTT
CDR3aa: CASSGRGQGPAFF

d_gene: NA
j_gene: TRBJ1-3
v_gene: TRBV4-1
abundance: NA
CDR3nt: TGCGCCAGCAGCCCGGCAGGTGGAAACACCATATATTTT
CDR3aa: CASSPAGGNTIYF

d_gene: NA
j_gene: TRBJ1-3
v_gene: TRBV6-5
abundance: NA
CDR3nt: TGTGCCAGCAGTTACTCGAGGCCGGCTTCTGGAAACACCATATATTTT
CDR3aa: CASSYSRPASGNTIYF

d_gene: TRBD1
j_gene: TRBJ2-5
v_gene: TRBV19
abundance: NA
CDR3nt: TGTGCCAGTACTGACAGGGGGCGAAAAGAGACCCAGTACTTC
CDR3aa: CASTDRGRKETQYF

d_gene: NA
j_gene: TRBJ2-3
v_gene: TRBV4-2
abundance: NA
CDR3nt: TGTGCCAGCAGCCAAGATCACAGGGTAGGCACAGATACGCAGTATTTT
CDR3aa: CASSQDHRVGTDTQYF

d_gene: TRBD1
j_gene: TRBJ1-2
v_gene: TRBV4-2
abundance: once
CDR3nt: TGTGCCAGCAGAGACAGGGGTCAGAATGGCTACACCTTC
CDR3aa: CASRDRGQNGYTF

d_gene: TRBD2
j_gene: TRBJ2-1
v_gene: TRBV19
abundance: NA
CDR3nt: TGTGCCAGTAGTATAGCGGGACTAGCGGGAGTGGAGTTCTTC
CDR3aa: CASSIAGLAGVEFF

d_gene: TRBD2
j_gene: TRBJ2-7
v_gene: TRBV19
abundance: NA
CDR3nt: TGTGCCAGTAGTCCCCTAGCGGGTACTAGCTCCTACGAGCAGTACTTC
CDR3aa: CASSPLAGTSSYEQYF

d_gene: TRBD2
j_gene: TRBJ2-7
v_gene: TRBV28
abundance: NA
CDR3nt: TGTGCCAGCAGTTTACGGACTAGCTCCTACGAGCAGTACTTC
CDR3aa: CASSLRTSSYEQYF

d_gene: TRBD2
j_gene: TRBJ2-7
v_gene: TRBV30
abundance: NA
CDR3nt: TGTGCCTGGAGCGCCCCCGGGACTAGCTTGGGGTCTCGGTACGAGCAGTACTTC
CDR3aa: CAWSAPGTSLGSRYEQYF